These T cell receptor beta chains were read from a single sample in a study of T cells in Graves' hyperthyroidism and ophthalmopathy. Via MiXCR, TCRdb re-called the multiplex PCR reads, giving one row per CDR3 protein. There are some 360,000 distinct CDR3 sequences in the sample; 15% to 20% occur only once, and roughly a sixth lies in the top ten. Sequencing was carried out using blood. Every receptor here comes from a woman aged 40-49 years with Graves' ophthalmopathy. The conserved cysteine and the conserved F or W are not part of the CDR3 here. The size entry is marked missing in some rows and otherwise reads once, few, many or a size class.

>TRBV28|many|TRBJ1-5
ASSLTQGTSNQPQH
>TRBV12-3/TRBV12-4|many|TRBJ1-5
ASSSFLSQPQH
>TRBV9|many|TRBJ1-2
ASSPGEAYGYT
>TRBV28|many|TRBJ2-5
ASSRGQIQETQY
>TRBV6-1|many|TRBJ2-7
ASSEALDPSPGTTYEQY
>TRBV10-3|many|TRBJ2-2
AISSERSTGELF
>TRBV3-1|-|TRBJ1-1
ASSDPTELEAF
>TRBV10-3|medium-sized|TRBJ1-1
AAGTGNTEAF
>TRBV5-4|-|TRBJ2-7
ASSLTRGDTYEQY
>TRBV6-1|once|TRBJ2-5
ASSDRGQGIQETQY
>TRBV28|many|TRBJ1-1
AGSSGQGEAF
>TRBV29-1|many|TRBJ2-5
SVEAGWFETQY
>TRBV11-2|many|TRBJ2-7
ASSLVAGSPYEQY
>TRBV6-2/TRBV6-3|many|TRBJ1-1
ASSYSHRSRGANTEAF
>TRBV19|many|TRBJ1-2
ASSTSRERNYGYT
>TRBV12-3/TRBV12-4|-|TRBJ1-1
ASTPGLFNTEAF
>TRBV27|many|TRBJ1-5
ASSPNMGLNQPQH
>TRBV20-1|-|TRBJ2-7
SATGTYEQY
>TRBV12-5|many|TRBJ2-7
ASGIEQY
>TRBV19|many|TRBJ1-1
ASSIDSGRGSRAF
>TRBV20-1|many|TRBJ2-7
SASGPSGESYEQY